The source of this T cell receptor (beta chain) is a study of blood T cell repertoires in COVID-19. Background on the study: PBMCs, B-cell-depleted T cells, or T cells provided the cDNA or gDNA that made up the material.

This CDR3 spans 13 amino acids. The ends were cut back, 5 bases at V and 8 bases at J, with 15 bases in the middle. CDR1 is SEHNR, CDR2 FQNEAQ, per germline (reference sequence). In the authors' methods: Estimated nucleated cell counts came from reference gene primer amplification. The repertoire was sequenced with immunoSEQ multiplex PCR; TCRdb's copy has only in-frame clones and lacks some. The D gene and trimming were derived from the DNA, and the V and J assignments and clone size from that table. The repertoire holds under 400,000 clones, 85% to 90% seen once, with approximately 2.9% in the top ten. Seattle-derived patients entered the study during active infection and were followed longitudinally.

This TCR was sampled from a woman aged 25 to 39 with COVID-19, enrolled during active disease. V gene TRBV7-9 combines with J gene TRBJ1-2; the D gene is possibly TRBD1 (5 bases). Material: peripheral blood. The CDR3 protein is CASSELGGEGYTF. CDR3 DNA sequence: TGTGCCAGCAGCGAACTAGGAGGGGAGGGCTACACCTTC.